This record concerns one TCR beta chain sequence. Its antigen is not known. The entry originates in a study of graft-versus-host responses after intestinal transplantation. Background on the study: Transplants were multivisceral, liver-intestinal, or isolated intestinal.

Some clones are missing from TCRdb's copy, which holds only in-frame ones; the method was immunoSEQ multiplex PCR. The data contain over 65,000 clones, around 93% of them seen just once; the ten biggest clones take up 7.6%. The germline V and J ends were trimmed by 0 bases and 7 bases, with 15 bases remaining between them. The CDR3 has 16 residues. Germline CDR1 reads SGHAT; CDR2 reads FQNNGV. The rearrangement joins TRBV11-2 to TRBJ1-4; TRBD1 is a possible D gene (5 bases). The source is a human donor who was the organ donor for an intestinal transplant. This sample comprised unstimulated CD8+ T cells sorted from spleen or lymph node cells, obtained before transplant. As DNA, the CDR3 is TGTGCCAGCAGCTTAGATCGGGGCGGCTTGTTTGAAAAACTGTTTTTT. Its protein product is CASSLDRGGLFEKLFF. Together with reference TRBV11-2 and TRBJ1-4, the CDR3 gives the full variable domain: EAGVAQSPRYKIIEKRQSVAFWCNPISGHATLYWYQQILGQGPKLLIQFQNNGVVDDSQLPKDRFSAERLKGVDSTLKIQPAKLEDSAVYLCASSLDRGGLFEKLFFGSGTQLSVL.